Presented here are 3 T cell receptor beta chains from one specimen sequenced in a study of HIV-infected patients and healthy controls. MiXCR was run by TCRdb on the 5' RACE reads, yielding one entry per CDR3 protein. The repertoire consists of some 70,000 distinct CDR3 sequences, with about 19% occurring once and the leading ten covering approximately 1.5%. The sample comprised CD4+ T cells from blood. Every receptor here comes from a human donor in good health.

This clonotype was seen a handful of times. The chain carries TRBV18 and TRBJ1-4; weak D call: TRBD1 (5 bases). Germline-derived CDR1 and CDR2 are KGHSH and LQKENI. CDR3 length: 17 amino acids. Trimming removed 5 bases at V and 7 bases at J, with 23 bases between. CDR3 sequence reads: CASSSRMHRLLGEKLFF. CDR3 DNA sequence: TGTGCCAGCTCATCTCGGATGCACAGGCTTCTAGGTGAAAAACTGTTTTTT.

This clonotype was detected only a few times. CDR3 in amino acids: CASSFRGPSSSSGNTIYF. CDR3 bases: TGTGCCAGCAGCTTCCGGGGACCTTCATCCTCCTCTGGAAACACCATATATTTT. The rearrangement joins TRBV5-8 to TRBJ1-3; a weak D match, TRBD1 (5 bases). The germline V gene encodes CDR1 SGHTS and CDR2 YDEGEE. This CDR3 contains 18 residues. V lost 2 bases to trimming and J lost 0 bases, with 18 bases between them.

This clonotype showed up many times. The rearrangement uses TRBV11-2 and TRBJ2-7, with TRBD1 as a possible D gene (5 bases). V was pared by 2 bases and J by 2 bases, with 13 bases between. CDR1 and CDR2 (germline): SGHAT, FQNNGV. The length of the CDR3 is 15 residues. As DNA, the CDR3 is TGTGCCAGCAGCTTAAGCACAGGTACTCCCTACGAGCAGTACTTC. It codes for CASSLSTGTPYEQYF.